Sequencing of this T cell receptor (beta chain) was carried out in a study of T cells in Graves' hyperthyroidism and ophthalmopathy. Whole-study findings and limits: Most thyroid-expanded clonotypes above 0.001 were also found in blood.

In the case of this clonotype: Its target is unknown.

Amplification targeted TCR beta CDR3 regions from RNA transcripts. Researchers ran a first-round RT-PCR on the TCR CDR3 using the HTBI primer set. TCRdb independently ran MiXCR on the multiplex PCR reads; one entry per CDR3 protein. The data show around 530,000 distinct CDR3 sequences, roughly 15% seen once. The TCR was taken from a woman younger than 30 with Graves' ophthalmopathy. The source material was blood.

CDR3 sequence: CASSSLAANSGNTIYF. Written as DNA, the CDR3 is TGTGCCAGTAGTTCCCTCGCGGCCAACTCTGGAAACACCATATATTTT. The chain uses TRBV19 and TRBJ1-3; no reliable D call. This CDR3 contains 16 residues. Germline CDR1 reads LNHDA; CDR2 reads SQIVND (reference sequence). V was shortened by 5 bases and J by 0 bases, with 14 bases between the two germline ends.